This T cell receptor (beta chain) originates from a study of blood T cell repertoires in COVID-19 (dated by TCRdb to the early 2020s). Background for the entire study: Samples covering the acute and convalescent phases of COVID-19 were provided by collaborators in the United States, Italy and Spain. HLA class I and class II types, where available, came from metadata supplied by the sample provider rather than from assay-based typing. The dataset comprised deeply sampled blood TCRbeta repertoires from subjects exposed to, actively infected with, or recovered from COVID-19. Samples came from the ongoing ImmuneRACE study (first 160 participants) plus 1,254 subjects from 6 global collaborators. The prospective study material was composed of cDNA or gDNA derived from T cells, B-cell-depleted T cells, or PBMCs. The repertoires were released in a freely available public database intended as a resource for research on the immune response to SARS-CoV-2. Nearly every sample came with metadata listing a de-identified subject ID, COVID-19 status, age in years and sex. On the study overall, not on this receptor specifically: The amount of clinical and demographic metadata varied by source and participant and was provided uncurated.

Whole blood was collected in K2EDTA tubes by collaborating institutions according to the institutions' own protocols. For TCRbeta analysis, collaborator samples were shipped as frozen whole blood, as isolated PBMCs, or as DNA extracted from either sample type. The immunoSEQ Assay, a bias-controlled multiplex PCR, was used to amplify TCRbeta CDR3 regions from genomic DNA. The published analysis was carried out like this. Nucleated cell counts per sample were estimated from amplification of reference gene primers within the assay. To quantify the absolute abundance of each unique TCRbeta CDR3 rearrangement, sequence reads were collapsed and filtered. Productive Simpson clonality was computed per sample as the square root of Simpson's diversity index over productive rearrangements. Sourced from immuneACCESS, this table was stored by TCRdb with only in-frame sequences that have V and J called. A share of the clones is absent; for the studies checked, an unresolved V gene accounts for under half, and the remainder has no known explanation. Clone size and V and J calls were adopted from that table, with D and trimming inferred from the DNA. For this sample there are about 150,000 clones; roughly 80% appear just once. The ten largest clones represent about 31% of the sample.

In this sample, this clone turned up once. Its antigen is currently not known. Nothing much larger sits one base from this clone, and base qualities are not available. Its CDR3 holds 14 amino acids, cysteine through phenylalanine. Just the 42-base CDR3 DNA is kept, in frame starting at base 1. The germline V gene (reference sequence) specifies GTSNPN as CDR1 and SVGIG as CDR2. Trimming accounts for 2 bases at V and 9 bases at J, while the number of junction bases matched to no gene is 8. The V and J segments used are TRBV30 and TRBJ2-1, with 9 central nucleotides matching TRBD2. This receptor was obtained from a woman aged 60-75 years with acute or convalescent COVID-19. The specimen sequenced was peripheral blood. In nucleotides, the sequence is TGTGCCTGGAGTAAGCGCGGGGGGGCGGTTGAGCAGTTCTTC. Protein translation: CAWSKRGGAVEQFF.